The sequence of this T cell receptor (beta chain) was determined in a study of blood T cell repertoires in COVID-19. Across the whole study: There were acute and convalescent COVID-19 samples, and they came from the United States, Italy and Spain. PBMCs, B-cell-depleted T cells, or T cells provided the cDNA or gDNA that made up the material.

The authors' processing: Reference gene primers were amplified, and this amplification served to estimate nucleated cell counts. Data came from immunoSEQ multiplex PCR; TCRdb stores just in-frame clones and leaves some out. V, J and clone size were drawn from that table, and D and trimming were deduced from the DNA. The table lists about 15,000 clones, about 89% of them singletons, with 2.4% in the top ten. J lost 0 bases, V lost 4 bases, and 11 bases had no gene match. This CDR3 region has 18 residues. Germline CDR1 reads MDHEN; CDR2 reads SYDVKM. Sequenced input: peripheral blood. The clonotype was recovered from a woman in her 70s in a cohort sampled during active or convalescent COVID-19. The chain recombines TRBV28 with TRBJ1-5; 8 bases map to TRBD1. The CDR3 region is CASSSVTGAPNSNQPQHF. CDR3 nucleotide sequence: TGTGCCAGCAGTTCCGTGACAGGGGCACCAAATAGCAATCAGCCCCAGCATTTT.